A selection of T cell receptor beta chains follows, all from one sample in a study of blood T cell repertoires in COVID-19. TCRdb keeps only in-frame clones here, not all; method: immunoSEQ multiplex PCR. Altogether 200,000 or so clones are present, 80% being singletons, with the ten largest covering 6.5% to 9%. Sequencing used PBMCs or T cells enriched from blood (not recorded which). The receptors shown here come from a woman aged 40 to 55 with acute COVID-19. The CDR3 runs from the conserved cysteine through the conserved F or W. D genes are given only for firm matches. Not every row has a clone size; where given, it reads once, few, many or a size class.

CDR3 DNA: TGTGCCAGCAGTTTATTGGGTGAGGGCACTGAAGCTTTCTTT; CDR3 protein: CASSLLGEGTEAFF; clone size: .; V gene: TRBV28; D gene: .; J gene: TRBJ1-1
CDR3 DNA: TGTGCCAGCAGTTTGATCGGGGGGCGGCAAGAGACCCAGTACTTC; CDR3 protein: CASSLIGGRQETQYF; clone size: few; V gene: TRBV28; D gene: .; J gene: TRBJ2-5
CDR3 DNA: TGTGCCAGCAGAAAAGACAGGGTCGGCTATGGCTACACCTTC; CDR3 protein: CASRKDRVGYGYTF; clone size: .; V gene: TRBV6-5; D gene: TRBD1; J gene: TRBJ1-2
CDR3 DNA: TGTGCCAGCAGTTTTACAGGGGCCACGATTTTGAACACTGAAGCTTTCTTT; CDR3 protein: CASSFTGATILNTEAFF; clone size: .; V gene: TRBV28; D gene: TRBD1; J gene: TRBJ1-1
CDR3 DNA: TGTGCCAGTAGTATGGCACGGGGACAGGGGACAGGGAGCAATCAGCCCCAGCATTTT; CDR3 protein: CASSMARGQGTGSNQPQHF; clone size: .; V gene: TRBV19; D gene: TRBD1; J gene: TRBJ1-5
CDR3 DNA: TGTGCCAGCAGCCAACCGGGACAGGGAGGCAACACTGAAGCTTTCTTT; CDR3 protein: CASSQPGQGGNTEAFF; clone size: few; V gene: TRBV5-4; D gene: TRBD1; J gene: TRBJ1-1
CDR3 DNA: TGTGCCAGCAGTGAATCTGGCAGGGCGTATGGCTACACCTTC; CDR3 protein: CASSESGRAYGYTF; clone size: few; V gene: TRBV25-1; D gene: .; J gene: TRBJ1-2
CDR3 DNA: TGCAGCGTTGACAAGGACAGCCGAGCCCCAGAGACCCAGTACTTC; CDR3 protein: CSVDKDSRAPETQYF; clone size: .; V gene: TRBV29-1; D gene: .; J gene: TRBJ2-5
CDR3 DNA: TGTGCCAGCAGCCTCAGGGCGGGGGAAGAGACCCAGTACTTC; CDR3 protein: CASSLRAGEETQYF; clone size: .; V gene: TRBV3-1/TRBV3-2; D gene: TRBD2; J gene: TRBJ2-5
CDR3 DNA: TGTGCCAGCAGGGGCTCCTCCTACGAGCAGTACTTC; CDR3 protein: CASRGSSYEQYF; clone size: .; V gene: TRBV5-6; D gene: .; J gene: TRBJ2-7
CDR3 DNA: TGTGCCAGCAGCTTGGTCGGGGTTGGGGATTCACCCCTCCACTTT; CDR3 protein: CASSLVGVGDSPLHF; clone size: .; V gene: TRBV5-6; D gene: .; J gene: TRBJ1-6
CDR3 DNA: TGTGCCAGCAGCGTAATCCGGGACAGGGCGGTTTCTAGCAATCAGCCCCAGCATTTT; CDR3 protein: CASSVIRDRAVSSNQPQHF; clone size: few; V gene: TRBV21-1; D gene: .; J gene: TRBJ1-5
CDR3 DNA: TGTGCCACCAGCAGAGATTGGGGGGACCAGCCCCAGCATTTT; CDR3 protein: CATSRDWGDQPQHF; clone size: .; V gene: TRBV15; D gene: .; J gene: TRBJ1-5
CDR3 DNA: TGTGCCAGCAGCGTAGGGCGGGGACTAGTAAGCACCGGGGAGCTGTTTTTT; CDR3 protein: CASSVGRGLVSTGELFF; clone size: .; V gene: TRBV9; D gene: TRBD2; J gene: TRBJ2-2
CDR3 DNA: TGTGCCAGTAGTAGCCGCAGGGGGCTGGGCACCGGGGAGCTGTTTTTT; CDR3 protein: CASSSRRGLGTGELFF; clone size: .; V gene: TRBV19; D gene: TRBD1; J gene: TRBJ2-2
CDR3 DNA: TGCGCCAGCAGCCCCTACCCAGACAGGGATGGCTACACCTTC; CDR3 protein: CASSPYPDRDGYTF; clone size: .; V gene: TRBV5-1; D gene: TRBD1; J gene: TRBJ1-2
CDR3 DNA: TGTGCCAGCAGCCGACAGGGGTGGGAAGATACGCAGTATTTT; CDR3 protein: CASSRQGWEDTQYF; clone size: .; V gene: TRBV7-3; D gene: TRBD1; J gene: TRBJ2-3
CDR3 DNA: TGTGCCAGCAGCCAACTGATGCGGGGGGTAGCTCAGTACTTC; CDR3 protein: CASSQLMRGVAQYF; clone size: .; V gene: TRBV4-2; D gene: TRBD2; J gene: TRBJ2-7
CDR3 DNA: TGTGCCAGCAGCTTAGCAACGGGACAGGACCTCTACAATGAGCAGTTCTTC; CDR3 protein: CASSLATGQDLYNEQFF; clone size: once; V gene: TRBV11-1; D gene: TRBD1; J gene: TRBJ2-1
CDR3 DNA: TGCAGCGTTGAAGTGATGATCCGGGACAGGGCAACTGAAGCTTTCTTT; CDR3 protein: CSVEVMIRDRATEAFF; clone size: .; V gene: TRBV29-1; D gene: TRBD1; J gene: TRBJ1-1